This T cell receptor (beta chain) was sequenced for a study of CD8 T cells in Susac syndrome. Background on the study: Intravenous immunoglobulin alone or corticosteroids were being given to patients with Susac syndrome at blood draw, unless they were therapy-naive.

After extraction with the RNeasy kit, about 0.45 to 1 ug of the RNA was reverse transcribed using random hexamers. Using its own MiXCR run on the immunoSEQ multiplex PCR reads, TCRdb lists one record per CDR3 protein. This sample carries roughly 110,000 distinct CDR3 sequences, approximately 94% of them seen once, and the ten largest clones take 0.41%. The CDR3 contains 14 residues. Germline V gene lookup returns CDR1 MNHEY and CDR2 SMNVEV (reference sequence). Losses at the gene ends were 8 bases for V and 6 bases for J; bases not matched to a gene: 8. The rearrangement joins TRBV27 to TRBJ2-2; 8 nucleotides match TRBD1. This receptor was obtained from a human donor with Susac syndrome. The source material was CD8+ T cells from PBMCs. CDR3: CASAHQGAPGELFF. The CDR3 coding sequence is TGTGCCAGCGCCCACCAGGGGGCACCCGGGGAGCTGTTTTTT.